A single sample is the source of the 13 T cell receptor beta chains below, sequenced in a study of T cell changes during pregnancy in multiple sclerosis. Repertoires were generated with immunoSEQ multiplex PCR, while TCRdb's copy carries only in-frame clones and drops some. The table includes about 75,000 clones, more than 80% detected once. The input for sequencing was peripheral blood, taken in the first trimester of pregnancy. The receptor source for this set is a female donor in good health, enrolled as a control in a pregnancy study.

This chain connects TRBV10-2 to TRBJ2-1; 14 bases agree with TRBD2. The CDR3 spans 14 residues. Germline V gene sequence: CDR1 WSHSY, CDR2 SAAADI. Trimming cost V 6 bases and J 7 bases; bases outside gene matches: 2. In DNA form, the CDR3 reads TGCGCCAGCAGGGGACTAGCGGGAGCTAATGAGCAGTTCTTC. Translation gives CASRGLAGANEQFF.

The V and J genes are TRBV15 and TRBJ2-1; 8 bases agree with TRBD2. CDR1 and CDR2 from the germline V gene are LNHNV and YYDKDF (reference sequence). The CDR3 covers 21 residues. V lost 1 base, J lost 3 bases, and 20 bases stayed unmatched. The CDR3 is CATSRVGGDPSSGDSYNEQFF. CDR3 nucleotide sequence: TGTGCCACCAGCAGAGTGGGCGGGGACCCTAGTAGCGGGGATAGCTACAATGAGCAGTTCTTC.

This CDR3 reads CASSPPGLADQETQYF. The CDR3 nucleotides are TGTGCCAGCAGCCCGCCGGGACTAGCGGACCAAGAGACCCAGTACTTC. This chain connects TRBV7-2 to TRBJ2-5, with 11 nucleotides matching TRBD2. The length of the CDR3 is 16 residues. J gave up 0 bases and V 5 bases, and 5 bases lay outside the gene matches. Germline CDR1 reads SGHTA; CDR2 reads FQGNSA.

The chain carries TRBV7-8 and TRBJ2-7, with TRBD2 identical over 10 bases. CDR3 size: 16 residues. V was pared by 7 bases and J by 5 bases, with 14 bases of the junction left unmatched. Looked up from germline, CDR1 is SGHVS and CDR2 is FQNEAQ. The CDR3 sequence is CASTLPLAGVRDEQYF. DNA of the CDR3: TGTGCCAGCACCCTCCCCCTAGCGGGAGTCCGCGACGAGCAGTACTTC.

The CDR3 region is CASKGTGHQPQHF. The CDR3 DNA is TGTGCCAGTAAGGGGACAGGACATCAGCCCCAGCATTTT. This chain joins TRBV19 and TRBJ1-5; TRBD1 matches at 8 bases. The CDR3 loop spans 13 amino acids. Germline trimming cut 7 bases from V and 5 bases from J; bases unmatched to any gene: 4. Germline loops: CDR1 LNHDA, CDR2 SQIVND (reference sequence). Complete variable domain (other parts from reference TRBV19 and TRBJ1-5): DGGITQSPKYLFRKEGQNVTLSCEQNLNHDAMYWYRQDPGQGLRLIYYSQIVNDFQKGDIAEGYSVSREKKESFPLTVTSAQKNPTAFYLCASKGTGHQPQHFGDGTRLSIL.

This clone was seen only a few times. V usage is TRBV19 and J usage is TRBJ2-1, with TRBD2 matching 12 bases. V lost 6 bases to trimming and J lost 0 bases; unmatched junction nucleotides: 9. Germline V gene data show CDR1 as LNHDA and CDR2 as SQIVND (reference sequence). The CDR3 runs to 18 residues. In nucleotides, the CDR3 is TGTGCCAGTAGAGAACTAGCGGGAGGCCTGAGCTCCTACAATGAGCAGTTCTTC. The encoded protein is CASRELAGGLSSYNEQFF.

This clone has just one count. The rearrangement links TRBV13 to TRBJ1-5, with TRBD1 identical over 9 bases. The CDR3 extends over 17 amino acids. V dropped 4 bases and J dropped 1; count of bases not matched to a gene: 8. Germline V gene sequence: CDR1 PRHDT, CDR2 FYEKMQ (reference sequence). CDR3 loop: CASSSWTGEGSNQPQHF. The CDR3 nucleotides read TGTGCCAGCAGCTCGTGGACAGGGGAGGGAAGCAATCAGCCCCAGCATTTT.

The CDR3 spells CASSLNAAYGYTF. The CDR3 coding sequence is TGTGCCAGCAGCTTAAATGCGGCATATGGCTACACCTTC. The V gene is TRBV7-8, the J gene TRBJ1-2, with D hard to call. Trimming pared 2 bases from V and 5 bases from J, leaving 9 bases between. In germline, CDR1 is SGHVS, CDR2 FQNEAQ. The CDR3 has 13 residues.

The genes are TRBV5-4 and TRBJ2-7; 13 nucleotides align to TRBD2. Per the germline V gene, CDR1 is SGHNT and CDR2 is YYREEE (reference sequence). The trim removed 4 bases at V and 2 bases at J, leaving 6 bases unmatched. This CDR3 is 16 amino acids long. The CDR3 nucleotides are TGTGCCAGCAGCCCCGGGACTAGCGGGATCACCTACGAGCAGTACTTC. Protein sequence: CASSPGTSGITYEQYF.

V usage is TRBV19 and J usage is TRBJ2-7, with TRBD1 identical over 7 bases. Germline trimming cut 6 bases from V and 7 bases from J; bases unmatched to any gene: 12. The CDR3 covers 14 residues. Germline CDR1 and CDR2: LNHDA and SQIVND (reference sequence). Here the CDR3 DNA reads TGTGCCAGTAGCGAACCGGGACAGAGTCGGGAGCAGTACTTC. Translated, it gives CASSEPGQSREQYF.

The chain combines TRBV28 with TRBJ2-7; 8 bases align to TRBD2. CDR1 is MDHEN and CDR2 is SYDVKM in the germline V gene. The length of the CDR3 is 14 residues. With V trimmed by 7 bases and J by 3 bases, 8 bases remained unmatched. CDR3 DNA sequence: TGTGCCAGCACCCCTGCCCTAGCGGGCTACGAGCAGTACTTC. This sequence encodes CASTPALAGYEQYF. Full variable domain (outside the CDR3, taken from reference TRBV28 and TRBJ2-7): DVKVTQSSRYLVKRTGEKVFLECVQDMDHENMFWYRQDPGLGLRLIYFSYDVKMKEKGDIPEGYSVSREKKERFSLILESASTNQTSMYLCASTPALAGYEQYFGPGTRLTVT.

The chain combines TRBV23-1 with TRBJ1-1; tentatively, D is TRBD1 (6 bases). TRBV23-1 is recorded as an ORF, its role being uncertain. The CDR3 spans 13 residues. V lost 6 bases to trimming and J lost 3 bases, with 11 bases between them. The DNA of the CDR3 is TGCGCCAGCAGACAGGGATCGGACACTGAAGCTTTCTTT. This codes for CASRQGSDTEAFF.

The rearrangement uses TRBV4-2 and TRBJ2-7; weak D call: TRBD1 (6 bases). Per the germline V gene, CDR1 is LGHNA and CDR2 is YNFKEQ. This CDR3 contains 15 residues. Trimming stripped 1 base from V and 0 bases from J, with 10 bases between. The CDR3 DNA reads as TGTGCCAGCAGCCAAGGTCAGGGGACCTCCTACGAGCAGTACTTC. It specifies CASSQGQGTSYEQYF.